This is a list of T cell receptor beta chains from one sample in a study of sequential checkpoint blockade in melanoma. Only in-frame clones appear in the TCRdb table, and some are missing; sequencing was by immunoSEQ multiplex PCR. Among 1,100 or so clones, 25% to 30% were seen once, and the ten largest hold approximately 3%. The material was tumor tissue (inferred from file names), obtained from a patient given nivolumab and ipilimumab in sequence. The receptors come from a human donor with melanoma. CDR3s include the opening cysteine and the closing phenylalanine or tryptophan. A D gene is named only where the DNA matches it firmly. Expanded clones get a size class; other rows say once, few or many, or leave the size out.

D,V,size,J,CDR3,DNA
TRBD2,TRBV11-3,medium-sized,TRBJ2-1,CASTVSGGSGKEQFF,TGTGCCAGCACCGTGTCCGGGGGGTCGGGGAAAGAGCAGTTCTTC
NA,TRBV5-1,NA,TRBJ2-5,CASSLDPGLQAQYF,TGCGCCAGCAGCTTGGACCCGGGCCTTCAGGCCCAGTACTTC
NA,TRBV6-8,NA,TRBJ2-5,CAISGQGKETQYF,TGTGCCATCTCAGGTCAGGGTAAAGAGACCCAGTACTTC
TRBD2,TRBV5-1,NA,TRBJ2-5,CASSSGTSGGETQYF,TGCGCCAGCAGCTCCGGGACTAGCGGGGGTGAGACCCAGTACTTC
NA,TRBV5-1,NA,TRBJ1-1,CASSSSGMNTEAFF,TGCGCCAGCAGCTCCAGCGGCATGAACACTGAAGCTTTCTTT
NA,TRBV12-5,few,TRBJ2-6,CASKRSGANVLTF,TGTGCCAGCAAAAGGTCTGGGGCCAACGTCCTGACTTTC
TRBD2,TRBV11-3,medium-sized,TRBJ2-1,CASSMIWGGAVYNEQFF,TGTGCCAGCAGCATGATATGGGGAGGGGCCGTCTACAATGAGCAGTTCTTC
NA,TRBV9,NA,TRBJ2-2,CASNTGGAGELFF,TGTGCCAGCAATACTGGCGGGGCCGGGGAGCTGTTTTTT
NA,TRBV19,NA,TRBJ2-4,CASSTTGIAKNIQYF,TGTGCCAGTAGCACGACAGGTATAGCCAAAAACATTCAGTACTTC
NA,TRBV6-8,few,TRBJ1-1,CASSYPRLRDRTEAFF,TGTGCCAGCAGTTACCCTCGACTTAGGGATCGCACTGAAGCTTTCTTT
NA,TRBV19,once,TRBJ1-2,CASSNQGISYGYTF,TGTGCCAGTAGTAACCAGGGGATAAGCTATGGCTACACCTTC
TRBD2,TRBV11-3,medium-sized,TRBJ2-5,CASSLGTSAETQYF,TGTGCCAGCAGCTTAGGGACTAGCGCGGAGACCCAGTACTTC
TRBD2,TRBV11-3,medium-sized,TRBJ2-5,CASSEGLAGNPPQYF,TGTGCCAGCAGCGAAGGACTAGCGGGTAACCCCCCCCAGTACTTC